This TCR beta chain was observed in a study of blood T cells in healthy people across ages. Background on the study: Capture via template switching afforded approximately one barcoded beta molecule per two T cells. Findings and caveats of the study: Long-lived donors exceeded aged donors in naive CD4+ cells and diversity.

Next came a second PCR, run for about 6 to 12 cycles, which used a sample-barcoded 5' primer along with a J-beta primer mix. Per sample, CDR3-containing paired-end reads numbered at least 2.5 million. In TCRdb, the 5' RACE reads were re-called with MiXCR into one record per CDR3 protein. The repertoire holds 600,000 to 850,000 distinct CDR3 sequences, 43% seen once, with around a fifth in the top ten. Peripheral blood was drawn, around 9.3 milliliters per donor. Regarding this clonotype: Its antigen is still unknown.

CDR1 is DFQATT, CDR2 SNEGSKA, per germline (reference sequence). J lost 0 bases, V lost 1 base, and 2 bases had no gene match. The CDR3 runs 15 residues. This clonotype was sampled from a woman aged 60-75 years in good health. The chain carries TRBV20-1 and TRBJ2-5; TRBD1 matches at 10 bases. Sequenced sample: blood. In nucleotides, the CDR3 is TGCAGTGCTAGAGCCGGGACAGGGGACCAAGAGACCCAGTACTTC. This codes for CSARAGTGDQETQYF.